Following are 3 T cell receptor beta chains from one sample sequenced in a study of tumor-infiltrating lymphocytes in primary liver carcinoma. The investigators made TCR beta cDNA from roughly 0.55 ug total RNA, using a constant-region primer. A slightly modified ARM-PCR protocol with three nested multiplex PCR rounds produced these TCR beta libraries. PCR rounds one and two used TRBV1-TRBV30 forward primers with a C-beta reverse primer for 9 to 10 cycles each. TCRdb called the multiplex PCR reads again in MiXCR, with one record for every CDR3 protein. The sample gives under 90,000 distinct CDR3 sequences, 72% of which show up once; approximately 19% is in the top ten. Without any cell sorting, roughly 18-34 mg of bulk tissue yielded co-extracted RNA and DNA. The sequencing sample was made of liver tumor tissue from sampling region 1. Regarding subset: tumor region T1, superior pole. The receptors shown here come from a man in his forties or fifties with primary liver carcinoma and hepatitis B virus infection.

On this clonotype: At one end, the junction sequence differs from germline, possibly due to a read error. Here the CDR3 reads CTSIQTLSGEQFF. DNA of the CDR3: TGTACCAGCATTCAAACCCTTAGCGGTGAGCAGTTCTTC. V and J are TRBV11-2 and TRBJ2-1; D possibly corresponds to TRBD2 (6 bases). The CDR3 contains 13 residues. In germline, CDR1 is SGHAT, CDR2 FQNNGV.

The CDR3 DNA reads as TGTGCCAGCAGCCCGACGAGGATATTATTCTCCCAGTACTTC. Translated: CASSPTRILFSQYF. V is TRBV11-2 and J is TRBJ2-5, with D uncertain. V was pared by 5 bases and J by 9 bases, with 19 bases between. The germline gives CDR1 SGHAT, CDR2 FQNNGV. There are 14 residues in the CDR3.

Note on this clonotype: One base away lies a much larger clone, so this may be a sequencing read error. The chain has TRBV7-9 and TRBJ2-6; D perhaps matches TRBD2 (6 bases). The germline V gene encodes CDR1 SEHNR and CDR2 FQNEAQ (reference sequence). The CDR3 runs 12 residues. The CDR3 DNA follows: TGTGCCAGCAGAGGAGGGGTCAACGTCCTGACTTTC. Protein: CASRGGVNVLTF.